The 27 T cell receptor beta chains below were found in one sample sequenced in a study of response to subunit inactivated influenza vaccine. TCRdb re-called the RT-PCR reads through MiXCR, storing one row per CDR3 protein. The data show roughly 500,000 distinct CDR3 sequences, more than 15% seen once. The sample in question was CD4+ T cells sorted from PBMCs, obtained less than 30 months after vaccination. Receptors were obtained from a man between 50 and 69 years old who received an inactivated influenza vaccine.

This clonotype was detected only a few times. The chain couples TRBV10-3 to TRBJ2-1; D not certain. The CDR3 has 15 residues. V lost 5 bases to trimming and J lost 4 bases, with 15 bases between them. The germline V gene has CDR1 ENHRY and CDR2 SYGVKD. For the CDR3, the DNA is TGTGCCATCAGTAGAATCGACTCCGGATACAATGAGCAGTTCTTC. It codes for CAISRIDSGYNEQFF.

This clonotype was seen only a few times. This sequence joins TRBV7-6 and TRBJ1-1; D is unclear. The CDR3 has 13 amino acids. Per the germline V gene, CDR1 is SGHVS and CDR2 is FNYEAQ. Trimming left V 7 bases short and J 11 bases short, with 20 bases between. The CDR3 DNA follows: TGTGCCAGCAAATTCGGGCCGGGGTCAACGGCTTTCTTT. Translating it yields CASKFGPGSTAFF.

The chain joins TRBV7-3 to TRBJ2-1, with unresolved D. Trimming left V 3 bases short and J 5 bases short, with 11 bases between. Germline CDR1 reads SGHTA; CDR2 reads FQGTGA. The CDR3 spans 14 residues. This chain's CDR3 is CASSLTRRDNEQFF. In DNA form, the CDR3 reads TGTGCCAGCAGCTTGACACGTAGAGACAATGAGCAGTTCTTC. The full variable domain, completed using reference TRBV7-3 and TRBJ2-1, is GAGVSQTPSNKVTEKGKYVELRCDPISGHTALYWYRQSLGQGPEFLIYFQGTGAADDSGLPNDRFFAVRPEGSVSTLKIQRTERGDSAVYLCASSLTRRDNEQFFGPGTRLTVL.

This clonotype was seen more than once but under ten times. The gene calls are TRBV12-3 or TRBV12-4 and TRBJ1-2, with D possibly being TRBD1 (6 bases). The CDR3 runs 13 residues. V gave up 6 bases and J gave up 4 bases, with 12 bases separating them. The CDR3 DNA reads TGTGCCAGCAGCGCCGGACAGAGCTATGGCTACACCTTC. Its protein product is CASSAGQSYGYTF.

This clonotype showed up many times. The J gene is TRBJ1-3, the V gene TRBV4-3; TRBD1 matches at 9 bases. CDR1 LGHNA and CDR2 YSLEER come from the germline V gene. CDR3 length: 15 amino acids. V lost 3 bases to trimming and J lost 4 bases; unmatched junction nucleotides: 4. The CDR3 nucleotides are TGCGCCAGCAGCCATGGGACAGGGAACGGAAACACCATATATTTT. This codes for CASSHGTGNGNTIYF.

V and J are TRBV6-5 and TRBJ2-7; D unresolved. Germline V gene lookup returns CDR1 MNHEY and CDR2 SVGAGI. The V gene lost 2 bases and the J gene lost 0 bases, with 8 bases spanning the gap. This CDR3 is 14 amino acids long. CDR3 amino acids: CASSYRPHSYEQYF. CDR3 in DNA: TGTGCCAGCAGTTACAGACCACACTCCTACGAGCAGTACTTC.

In this sample, this clonotype turned up many times. Germline and junction disagree at one end, which may indicate a read error. The genes are TRBV6-1 and TRBJ1-1; 8 bases align to TRBD1. Germline CDR1 reads MNHNS; CDR2 reads SASEGT. There are 14 residues in the CDR3. In DNA form, the CDR3 reads TGCGCCAGCAGCCGAGACAGGGGGAACACTGAAGCTTTCTTT. Protein sequence: CASSRDRGNTEAFF.

The chain combines TRBV20-1 with TRBJ2-1, with 12 bases lining up with TRBD2. In germline, CDR1 is DFQATT, CDR2 SNEGSKA (reference sequence). With 5 bases clipped from V and 0 bases from J, the junction kept 5 bases outside the gene matches. This CDR3 region has 16 residues. The CDR3 DNA sequence: TGCAGTGCTCATAAGACTAGCGGGAGCTCCTACAATGAGCAGTTCTTC. Translated, it gives CSAHKTSGSSYNEQFF.

The chain employs TRBV12-3 or TRBV12-4 and TRBJ2-3, with D perhaps matching TRBD2 (6 bases). With 4 bases removed from V and 5 bases from J, the gap between germline ends came to 19 bases. The CDR3 is 16 residues long. As DNA, the CDR3 is TGTGCCAGCAGTTCCCTTTTGAGGGGAGGAATAGATACGCAGTATTTT. Translated: CASSSLLRGGIDTQYF.

This clonotype was picked up a small number of times. This rearrangement joins TRBV6-5 to TRBJ1-1, with D uncertain. The V end was cut by 2 bases, the J end by 2 bases, with 12 bases between. The CDR3 totals 15 residues. Per germline, CDR1 MNHEY and CDR2 SVGAGI. The CDR3 spells CASSYGVSFNTEAFF. The CDR3 DNA sequence: TGTGCCAGCAGTTACGGGGTCAGCTTCAACACTGAAGCTTTCTTT.

This clonotype was picked up a small number of times. The genes are TRBV7-2 and TRBJ1-6, with a possible D match to TRBD1 (5 bases). Deletions cut 2 bases from V and 10 bases from J, with 6 bases between. The germline CDR1 and CDR2 sequences are SGHTA and FQGNSA. The CDR3 sequence is 12 residues long. CDR3 coding DNA: TGTGCCAGCAGCTTACAGGGCTCACCCCTCCACTTT. Protein sequence: CASSLQGSPLHF. The entire variable domain, with the rest obtained from reference TRBV7-2 and TRBJ1-6, is as follows: GAGVSQSPSNKVTEKGKDVELRCDPISGHTALYWYRQSLGQGLEFLIYFQGNSAPDKSGLPSDRFSAERTGGSVSTLTIQRTQQEDSAVYLCASSLQGSPLHFGNGTRLTVT.

The V gene is TRBV7-2, the J gene TRBJ2-7, with no clear D. Per the germline V gene, CDR1 is SGHTA and CDR2 is FQGNSA. The V end was cut by 2 bases, the J end by 0 bases, with 8 bases between. The CDR3 consists of 14 residues. CDR3 sequence (DNA): TGTGCCAGCAGCTTATTTAGGAGCTCCTACGAGCAGTACTTC. Translation: CASSLFRSSYEQYF.

This clonotype was seen a handful of times. This rearrangement joins TRBV20-1 to TRBJ2-2; TRBD2 matches 14 bases. V shed 3 bases and J 0 bases; nucleotides not matched to a gene: 3. The CDR3 is 17 amino acids. Per the germline V gene, CDR1 is DFQATT and CDR2 is SNEGSKA (reference sequence). Here the CDR3 DNA reads TGCAGTGCTAGGGGGACTAGCGGGAGAGCGAACACCGGGGAGCTGTTTTTT. This encodes CSARGTSGRANTGELFF.

This clonotype turned up a few times. The chain recombines TRBV4-1 with TRBJ2-3; unclear D gene. The CDR3 contains 14 residues. Trimming cost V 4 bases and J 1 base, with 9 bases left between them. Per the germline V gene, CDR1 is MGHRA and CDR2 is YSYEKL. The CDR3, as DNA: TGCGCCAGCAGCCGCCCCGGCGGCACAGATACGCAGTATTTT. This translates into CASSRPGGTDTQYF.

This clonotype was recorded many times. The chain uses TRBV6-2 or TRBV6-3 and TRBJ2-2; tentatively, D is TRBD2 (5 bases). The CDR3 sequence is 12 residues long. The V end was cut by 7 bases, the J end by 6 bases, with 9 bases between. Germline V gene lookup returns CDR1 MNHEY and CDR2 SVGEGT. CDR3 in amino acids: CASKAGPGELFF. CDR3 DNA sequence: TGTGCCAGCAAGGCGGGTCCCGGGGAGCTGTTTTTT.

The V gene is TRBV28, the J gene TRBJ2-1; 8 bases fit TRBD2. This CDR3 region has 15 residues. The trim removed 3 bases at V and 8 bases at J, leaving 9 bases unmatched. CDR1 is MDHEN and CDR2 is SYDVKM in the germline V gene. CDR3 loop: CASSFPGLGSDEQFF. For the CDR3, the DNA is TGTGCCAGCAGTTTCCCGGGACTAGGCTCCGATGAGCAGTTCTTC.

V usage is TRBV10-3 and J usage is TRBJ2-2; D not certain. The germline CDR1 and CDR2 sequences are ENHRY and SYGVKD. The V end was cut by 8 bases, the J end by 1 base, with 11 bases between. CDR3 length: 14 residues. The CDR3 nucleotides are TGTGCCATCGCCCGCACCGGGAACACCGGGGAGCTGTTTTTT. This gives the protein CAIARTGNTGELFF.

The chain combines TRBV4-3 with TRBJ2-5; D ambiguous. The germline V and J ends were trimmed by 0 bases and 5 bases, with 25 bases remaining between them. The CDR3 has 19 amino acids. The germline gives CDR1 LGHNA, CDR2 YSLEER. The CDR3 loop reads CASSQERPSSVQSGETQYF. DNA for the CDR3: TGCGCCAGCAGCCAAGAGAGGCCCAGTTCGGTTCAGAGTGGGGAGACCCAGTACTTC.

In its sample, this clonotype was seen many times. The V call is TRBV11-2, the J call TRBJ2-1; 12 bases map to TRBD2. CDR3 length: 15 residues. V lost 6 bases, J lost 6 bases, and 6 bases stayed unmatched. Per germline, CDR1 SGHAT and CDR2 FQNNGV. CDR3 DNA sequence: TGTGCCAGCAGTCGGACTAGCGGGATAACCAATGAGCAGTTCTTC. This sequence encodes CASSRTSGITNEQFF.

This clonotype was counted ten times or more. The chain recombines TRBV5-1 with TRBJ2-1, with 9 bases identical to TRBD2. Looked up from germline, CDR1 is SGHRS and CDR2 is YFSETQ. V lost 0 bases, J lost 13 bases, and 11 bases stayed unmatched. The CDR3 runs 15 residues. CDR3 sequence reads: CASSLGTYERGEQFF. The CDR3 DNA is TGCGCCAGCAGCTTGGGGACCTATGAGCGGGGGGAACAGTTCTTC.

This clonotype was detected many times. The chain links TRBV5-1 to TRBJ2-3; no clear D gene. V gave up 5 bases and J gave up 4 bases, with 8 bases separating them. This CDR3 comprises 12 residues. Looked up from germline, CDR1 is SGHRS and CDR2 is YFSETQ. The CDR3 spells CASSFLADTQYF. The CDR3 DNA reads as TGCGCCAGCAGTTTCTTAGCAGATACGCAGTATTTT.

This clonotype was counted at least ten times. The chain combines TRBV5-5 with TRBJ2-7; weak D call: TRBD1 (6 bases). The CDR3 runs to 14 residues. The germline V gene has CDR1 SGHKS and CDR2 YYEKEE (reference sequence). V lost 3 bases, J lost 4 bases, and 14 bases lay in between. CDR3 sequence: CASSWAQQGYEQYF. The DNA for the CDR3 is TGTGCCAGCAGCTGGGCTCAACAGGGATACGAGCAGTACTTC.

This clonotype was seen many times. The chain uses TRBV5-5 and TRBJ1-1; D possibly corresponds to TRBD1 (5 bases). V was clipped by 0 bases and J by 5 bases, with 8 bases between them. Germline V gives CDR1 SGHKS, CDR2 YYEKEE (reference sequence). The CDR3 extends over 13 amino acids. CDR3 amino acids: CASSLEGRTEAFF. In DNA, the CDR3 is TGTGCCAGCAGCTTGGAGGGGAGGACTGAAGCTTTCTTT.

This clonotype appeared many times. The chain is built from TRBV10-3 and TRBJ2-7, with a possible D match to TRBD1 (6 bases). Trimming left V 1 base short and J 1 base short, with 14 bases between. The germline V gene has CDR1 ENHRY and CDR2 SYGVKD. The CDR3 runs 16 residues. As DNA, the CDR3 is TGTGCCATCAGTGAGTATACGGGCCAGGGGTCCTACGAGCAGTACTTC. Translating gives CAISEYTGQGSYEQYF.

The V and J genes are TRBV7-2 and TRBJ2-1; D is possibly TRBD1 (6 bases). Germline assignment: CDR1 SGHTA and CDR2 FQGNSA. The CDR3 has 14 amino acids. The V and J ends lost 3 bases and 8 bases respectively, with 14 bases between them. This CDR3 reads CASSLKGQSYEQFF. The CDR3 coding sequence is TGTGCCAGCAGCTTGAAAGGACAGTCCTATGAGCAGTTCTTC. Combining the CDR3 with reference TRBV7-2 and TRBJ2-1 gives the whole variable domain GAGVSQSPSNKVTEKGKDVELRCDPISGHTALYWYRQSLGQGLEFLIYFQGNSAPDKSGLPSDRFSAERTGGSVSTLTIQRTQQEDSAVYLCASSLKGQSYEQFFGPGTRLTVL.

This sequence joins TRBV10-3 and TRBJ2-7, with D possibly TRBD2 on 6 matching bases. With 3 bases removed from V and 3 bases from J, the gap between germline ends came to 9 bases. Germline V gene lookup returns CDR1 ENHRY and CDR2 SYGVKD. This CDR3 spans 13 amino acids. In DNA form, the CDR3 reads TGTGCCATCAGTGACAAGGACTACTACGAGCAGTACTTC. Its translation: CAISDKDYYEQYF.

This clonotype was observed a handful of times. V usage is TRBV20-1 and J usage is TRBJ2-1; the match to TRBD2 covers 9 bases. In germline, CDR1 is DFQATT, CDR2 SNEGSKA (reference sequence). Trimming cost V 6 bases and J 7 bases; bases outside gene matches: 13. The CDR3 is 15 residues long. The CDR3 is CSASVAGGPYNEQFF. CDR3 nucleotide sequence: TGCAGTGCAAGCGTGGCGGGGGGGCCATATAATGAGCAGTTCTTC.